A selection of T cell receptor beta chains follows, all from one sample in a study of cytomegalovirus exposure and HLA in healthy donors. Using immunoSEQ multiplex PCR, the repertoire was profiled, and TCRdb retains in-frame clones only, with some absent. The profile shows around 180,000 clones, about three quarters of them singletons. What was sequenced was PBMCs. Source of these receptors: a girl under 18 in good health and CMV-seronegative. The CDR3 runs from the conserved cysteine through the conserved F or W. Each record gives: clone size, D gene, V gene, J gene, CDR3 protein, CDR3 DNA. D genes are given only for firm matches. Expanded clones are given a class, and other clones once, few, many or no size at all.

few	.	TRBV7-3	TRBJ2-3	CASSFAGQSTDTQYF	TGTGCCAGCAGCTTCGCGGGTCAGAGCACAGATACGCAGTATTTT
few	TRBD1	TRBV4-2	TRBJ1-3	CASSEGLETGAGNTIYF	TGTGCCAGCAGCGAAGGGTTGGAAACAGGGGCTGGAAACACCATATATTTT
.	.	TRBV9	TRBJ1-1	CASSGGGTEAFF	TGTGCCAGCAGCGGAGGGGGAACTGAAGCTTTCTTT
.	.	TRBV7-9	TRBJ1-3	CASSLDSANPGNTIYF	TGTGCCAGCAGCCTGGACAGCGCCAATCCAGGAAACACCATATATTTT
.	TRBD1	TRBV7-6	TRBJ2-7	CASSLQGQGRYEQYF	TGTGCCAGCAGCTTACAGGGACAGGGTCGGTACGAGCAGTACTTC
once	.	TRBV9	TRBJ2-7	CASSTGHLYEQYF	TGTGCCAGCAGTACGGGACACCTCTACGAGCAGTACTTC
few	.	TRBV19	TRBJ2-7	CASSTGPYEQYF	TGTGCCAGTAGTACGGGTCCCTACGAGCAGTACTTC
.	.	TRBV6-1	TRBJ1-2	CASRAQTGSGYTF	TGTGCCAGCAGAGCCCAAACAGGCTCTGGCTACACCTTC
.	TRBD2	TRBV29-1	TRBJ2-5	CSVPPGRDDGIYQETQYF	TGCAGCGTTCCGCCTGGGAGGGACGACGGAATCTACCAAGAGACCCAGTACTTC
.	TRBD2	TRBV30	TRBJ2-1	CAWSLIGSGTYNEQFF	TGTGCCTGGAGTCTGATAGGTAGCGGGACCTACAATGAGCAGTTCTTC
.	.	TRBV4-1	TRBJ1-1	CASSQNNSPLNTEAFF	TGCGCCAGCAGCCAAAATAACAGTCCTTTGAACACTGAAGCTTTCTTT
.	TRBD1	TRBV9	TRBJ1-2	CASQGVNYGYTF	TGTGCCAGCCAGGGGGTCAACTATGGCTACACCTTC
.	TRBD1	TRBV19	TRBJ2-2	CASSLTGTGGTGELFF	TGTGCCAGTAGTTTGACCGGGACAGGGGGGACCGGGGAGCTGTTTTTT
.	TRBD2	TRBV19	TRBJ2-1	CASRTTSGGWNEQFF	TGTGCCAGTAGGACGACTAGCGGGGGGTGGAATGAGCAGTTCTTC
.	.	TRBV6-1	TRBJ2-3	CASSLLLPDTQYF	TGTGCCAGCAGTCTACTACTTCCGGATACGCAGTATTTT
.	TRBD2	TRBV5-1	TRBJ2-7	CASGAGTSPAAEQYF	TGCGCCAGCGGGGCCGGGACTAGCCCGGCTGCCGAGCAGTACTTC
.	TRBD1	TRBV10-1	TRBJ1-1	CASSDGDSTANTEAFF	TGCGCCAGCAGTGACGGGGACAGTACGGCGAACACTGAAGCTTTCTTT
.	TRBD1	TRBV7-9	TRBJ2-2	CASSQHQGALNTGELFF	TGTGCCAGCAGCCAACATCAGGGGGCGCTGAACACCGGGGAGCTGTTTTTT
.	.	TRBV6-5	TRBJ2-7	CASSPTGNEQYF	TGTGCCAGCAGCCCAACAGGAAACGAGCAGTACTTC
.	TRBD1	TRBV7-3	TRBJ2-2	CASSGGQPNTGELFF	TGTGCCAGCAGCGGGGGACAGCCGAACACCGGGGAGCTGTTTTTT
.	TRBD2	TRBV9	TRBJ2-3	CASSLGTSSSTDTQYF	TGTGCCAGCAGCCTCGGGACTAGCTCAAGCACAGATACGCAGTATTTT
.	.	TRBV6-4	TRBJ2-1	CASSDTGGPNEQFF	TGTGCCAGCAGTGACACGGGGGGCCCTAATGAGCAGTTCTTC
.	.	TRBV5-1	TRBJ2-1	CASATGPHEQFF	TGCGCCAGCGCAACAGGGCCCCATGAGCAGTTCTTC
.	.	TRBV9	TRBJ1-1	CASSVSGTEAFF	TGTGCCAGCAGCGTTTCCGGCACTGAAGCTTTCTTT
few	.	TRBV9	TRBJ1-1	CASSGRGTEAFF	TGTGCCAGCAGCGGGAGGGGCACTGAAGCTTTCTTT